These T cell receptor beta chains were read from a single sample in a study of PD-L1 blockade in urothelial cancer. Measured with immunoSEQ multiplex PCR; TCRdb has only the in-frame clones, and not every one. The sample includes about 53,000 clones, around 90% seen only once; the top ten take roughly 14%. Sample: PBMCs, taken around atezolizumab (anti-PD-L1) treatment. These receptors all stem from a woman aged 55 to 70 with urothelial cancer. CDR3s leave out the opening cysteine and the closing phenylalanine or tryptophan.

TRBV5-1,TRBJ2-5,ASSLYLAGGGETQY
TRBV5-6,TRBJ1-5,ASSRQLNQPQH
TRBV9,TRBJ2-1,ASATSPSFTEQF
TRBV9,TRBJ1-6,ASSGPGGNSPLH
TRBV7-2,TRBJ2-1,ASSLVEVNNEQF
TRBV9,TRBJ2-2,ASSVVLAGGGHPGELF
TRBV7-9,TRBJ1-1,ASSTPGQNTEAF
TRBV27,TRBJ2-7,ASSATDRGEQY
TRBV19,TRBJ2-3,ASQTSGATDTQY
TRBV5-1,TRBJ2-2,ASSLVAANTGELF
TRBV7-2,TRBJ2-7,ASSSDRGIDEQY
TRBV5-6,TRBJ2-7,ASSYPGQGASYEQY
TRBV19,TRBJ1-3,ASSISPGQGRNGNTIY
TRBV7-9,TRBJ1-2,ASSLGPGQGNYGYT
TRBV6-1,TRBJ2-7,ASNDSPHYEQY
TRBV7-9,TRBJ1-1,ASSRYTGGNTEAF
TRBV10-3,TRBJ2-1,AISESTGGSGGEQF
TRBV6-5,TRBJ2-1,ASSYLGQGMFEQF
TRBV29-1,TRBJ2-3,SVGEPTDTQY
TRBV5-1,TRBJ2-5,ASSLGDGVETQY
TRBV7-2,TRBJ2-1,ASSLDFSYNEQF
TRBV29-1,TRBJ2-7,SVEGREGHEQY
TRBV9,TRBJ2-2,ASSVVGGRGTGELF
TRBV19,TRBJ2-7,ASSIDVRGSSYEQY
TRBV2,TRBJ1-2,AGGVGSHYGYT
TRBV6-1,TRBJ2-1,ASSAWGQGASEQF
TRBV7-3,TRBJ2-7,ASSPGLALAEQY
TRBV7-2,TRBJ2-5,ASSAGLAGGEETQY
TRBV27,TRBJ1-5,ASSLKAGVTQH
TRBV5-1,TRBJ2-3,ASSPRRTGGTDTQY
TRBV11-2,TRBJ1-5,ASSLTRGGNQPQH
TRBV15,TRBJ2-7,ATSMRGPYEQY
TRBV5-1,TRBJ2-3,ASSPRRQGTDTQY
TRBV5-1,TRBJ1-1,ASSRIASGTEAF
TRBV7-3,TRBJ1-1,ASSFRAGTEAF
TRBV28,TRBJ2-5,ASSPGLAGVETQY
TRBV7-9,TRBJ1-6,ASSLSGLGRGSPLH
TRBV28,TRBJ2-1,ASSLLDRGAYNEQF
TRBV11-1,TRBJ2-7,ASSPRHRDRASYEQY
TRBV10-3,TRBJ2-5,AISDDKTFQETQY
TRBV11-3,TRBJ2-1,ASSASGEQF
TRBV11-3,TRBJ1-1,ASSLGPMNTEAF
TRBV18,TRBJ2-7,ASSPLGGEKY
TRBV14,TRBJ2-3,ASSQDRGKFTDTQY
TRBV9,TRBJ2-3,ASSDGTSATTDTQY
TRBV13,TRBJ2-7,ASSGTRRAREQY
TRBV4-3,TRBJ2-1,ASSQEDYYNEQF
TRBV9,TRBJ2-7,ASSSGGVGTGFTYEQY
TRBV6-5,TRBJ2-5,ASSPTNRGRGTQY
TRBV5-4,TRBJ2-2,ASSIAGVNTGELF
TRBV7-3,TRBJ1-1,ASSRTGGTTEAF
TRBV27,TRBJ2-2,ASSLSAGLPNTGELF
TRBV15,TRBJ2-5,ATSRNTGGGKETQY
TRBV7-9,TRBJ2-7,ASSAGTPRAYEQY
TRBV28,TRBJ2-1,ASSPLSGSYNEQF
TRBV29-1,TRBJ1-2,SVSPTGQGAYGYT
TRBV5-4,TRBJ2-5,ASSRLAGNGETQY
TRBV28,TRBJ2-7,ASSERQGAILYEQY
TRBV6-5,TRBJ2-7,ASRRLDRGSYEQY
TRBV7-9,TRBJ2-7,ASTSFRGTGEHEQY